This TCR beta chain was observed in a study of Tregs in tolerant kidney transplant recipients. Study information: Mixed chimerism was transient after nonmyeloablative marrow transplants from related graft donors. General study points: Antigen-driven expansion was suggested because donor-specific Tregs expanded more than all Tregs in tolerant patients. Some patients' samples used different primers over time, so nucleotide sequences weren't comparable.

Data came from immunoSEQ multiplex PCR; TCRdb stores just in-frame clones and leaves some out. Among roughly 16,000 clones, around 80% were seen once, and the ten largest hold approximately 1.5%. Details on this clone: Its specificity is not known.

Germline V gene data show CDR1 as MDHEN and CDR2 as SYDVKM. With 6 bases clipped from V and 6 bases from J, the junction kept 9 bases outside the gene matches. The CDR3 is 16 residues long. Thawed PBMCs were FACS-sorted into unstimulated CD4+CD25+CD127- regulatory T cells, CD4+CD25- non-regulatory cells, CD4 and CD8 cells. The chain recombines TRBV28 with TRBJ1-4, with 11 bases lining up with TRBD1. The sequence was obtained from a human donor who received a combined kidney and bone marrow transplant. The specimen was Tregs from blood, collected before the transplant. The CDR3: CASSPSPGQGDEKLFF. The CDR3, as DNA: TGTGCCAGCAGCCCCTCCCCGGGACAGGGGGATGAAAAACTGTTTTTT.